The rows below give T cell receptor beta chains drawn from one sample of a study of cytomegalovirus exposure and HLA in healthy donors. The repertoire was sequenced with immunoSEQ multiplex PCR; TCRdb's copy has only in-frame clones and lacks some. This sample has about 82,000 clones; 55% to 65% occur once, and the top ten carry over 14%. Specimen: PBMCs. The receptors stem from a woman aged 40 to 50 in good health and CMV-seropositive. Each CDR3 is given with its conserved first and last residue. The D gene is left open where the match is weak. Expanded clones are given a class, and other clones once, few, many or no size at all.

V	size	length	D	J	DNA	CDR3
TRBV5-1	few	16	-	TRBJ1-4	TGCGCCAGCAGCTTGGTCGTCGGGGCAACTAATGAAAAACTGTTTTTT	CASSLVVGATNEKLFF
TRBV6-5	-	14	-	TRBJ1-5	TGTGCCAGCAGCCCCCCGGGGGGCAATCAGCCCCAGCATTTT	CASSPPGGNQPQHF
TRBV6-5	few	16	TRBD2	TRBJ2-1	TGTGCCAGCAGTTACTCACCGGGAGGTACCTACAATGAGCAGTTCTTC	CASSYSPGGTYNEQFF
TRBV9	-	15	TRBD1	TRBJ1-1	TGTGCCAGCAGCACTGAGGGACAGGCGAACACTGAAGCTTTCTTT	CASSTEGQANTEAFF
TRBV20-1	-	11	-	TRBJ2-1	TGCAGTGCTCGACTAGGCAATGAGCAGTTCTTC	CSARLGNEQFF
TRBV2	few	14	-	TRBJ2-7	TGTGCCAGCGGCAGACTGCGCAGCTCCTACGAGCAGTACTTC	CASGRLRSSYEQYF
TRBV19	-	14	-	TRBJ1-5	TGTGCCAGTAGTATAGGGTCGGGGGGTCAGCCCCAGCATTTT	CASSIGSGGQPQHF
TRBV13	-	15	TRBD1	TRBJ2-1	TGTGCCAGCAGCTTTGGACAGGGGGTCATCAATGAGCAGTTCTTC	CASSFGQGVINEQFF
TRBV7-6	-	15	-	TRBJ2-3	TGTGCCAGCAGCCCGAGGTCGCGAGGCACAGATACGCAGTATTTT	CASSPRSRGTDTQYF
TRBV30	-	13	-	TRBJ1-1	TGTGCCTGGAGTGTAAAAGGGGAAACTGAAGCTTTCTTT	CAWSVKGETEAFF
TRBV5-1	-	16	-	TRBJ1-4	TGCGCCAGCAGCTTGGGCGTTGGGACATCTAATGAAAAACTGTTTTTT	CASSLGVGTSNEKLFF
TRBV7-2	-	13	-	TRBJ1-2	TGTGCCAGCAGCCTATTACCGATATATGGCTACACCTTC	CASSLLPIYGYTF
TRBV28	few	13	-	TRBJ2-7	TGTGCCAGCAGTCGGGGATCCTCCTACGAGCAGTACTTC	CASSRGSSYEQYF
TRBV6-1	-	16	TRBD2	TRBJ2-5	TGTGCCAGCAGTGACCAGCCCAGCGGGAGGGGAGAGACCCAGTACTTC	CASSDQPSGRGETQYF
TRBV18	few	13	TRBD1	TRBJ1-5	TGTGCCAGCTCAGGACAGGAGGATCAGCCCCAGCATTTT	CASSGQEDQPQHF
TRBV4-1	-	16	-	TRBJ2-3	TGCGCCAGCAGCCAAGCAAAAGCGGGTGCCACAGATACGCAGTATTTT	CASSQAKAGATDTQYF
TRBV6-1	-	15	TRBD2	TRBJ2-1	TGTGCCAGCATCCCGGGACTAGCGGGAGCCAATGAGCAGTTCTTC	CASIPGLAGANEQFF
TRBV7-6	-	13	-	TRBJ2-7	TGTGCCAGCAGCCCCATCAGCTCCTACGAGCAGTACTTC	CASSPISSYEQYF
TRBV5-1	-	13	TRBD1	TRBJ1-1	TGCGCCAGCAGAGACCCCGGGACAGTCCAAGCTTTCTTT	CASRDPGTVQAFF
TRBV7-2	-	15	-	TRBJ2-1	TGTGCCAGCAGCTTAGCCGTTAGCTCCTACAATGAGCAGTTCTTC	CASSLAVSSYNEQFF
TRBV27	-	14	-	TRBJ2-1	TGTGCCAGCAGTCCCTACGGGAGAAGGAATGAGCAGTTCTTC	CASSPYGRRNEQFF
TRBV2	-	14	TRBD2	TRBJ2-7	TGTGCCAGCAGTTTCTCTAGCGGCGCTACCGAGCAGTACTTC	CASSFSSGATEQYF